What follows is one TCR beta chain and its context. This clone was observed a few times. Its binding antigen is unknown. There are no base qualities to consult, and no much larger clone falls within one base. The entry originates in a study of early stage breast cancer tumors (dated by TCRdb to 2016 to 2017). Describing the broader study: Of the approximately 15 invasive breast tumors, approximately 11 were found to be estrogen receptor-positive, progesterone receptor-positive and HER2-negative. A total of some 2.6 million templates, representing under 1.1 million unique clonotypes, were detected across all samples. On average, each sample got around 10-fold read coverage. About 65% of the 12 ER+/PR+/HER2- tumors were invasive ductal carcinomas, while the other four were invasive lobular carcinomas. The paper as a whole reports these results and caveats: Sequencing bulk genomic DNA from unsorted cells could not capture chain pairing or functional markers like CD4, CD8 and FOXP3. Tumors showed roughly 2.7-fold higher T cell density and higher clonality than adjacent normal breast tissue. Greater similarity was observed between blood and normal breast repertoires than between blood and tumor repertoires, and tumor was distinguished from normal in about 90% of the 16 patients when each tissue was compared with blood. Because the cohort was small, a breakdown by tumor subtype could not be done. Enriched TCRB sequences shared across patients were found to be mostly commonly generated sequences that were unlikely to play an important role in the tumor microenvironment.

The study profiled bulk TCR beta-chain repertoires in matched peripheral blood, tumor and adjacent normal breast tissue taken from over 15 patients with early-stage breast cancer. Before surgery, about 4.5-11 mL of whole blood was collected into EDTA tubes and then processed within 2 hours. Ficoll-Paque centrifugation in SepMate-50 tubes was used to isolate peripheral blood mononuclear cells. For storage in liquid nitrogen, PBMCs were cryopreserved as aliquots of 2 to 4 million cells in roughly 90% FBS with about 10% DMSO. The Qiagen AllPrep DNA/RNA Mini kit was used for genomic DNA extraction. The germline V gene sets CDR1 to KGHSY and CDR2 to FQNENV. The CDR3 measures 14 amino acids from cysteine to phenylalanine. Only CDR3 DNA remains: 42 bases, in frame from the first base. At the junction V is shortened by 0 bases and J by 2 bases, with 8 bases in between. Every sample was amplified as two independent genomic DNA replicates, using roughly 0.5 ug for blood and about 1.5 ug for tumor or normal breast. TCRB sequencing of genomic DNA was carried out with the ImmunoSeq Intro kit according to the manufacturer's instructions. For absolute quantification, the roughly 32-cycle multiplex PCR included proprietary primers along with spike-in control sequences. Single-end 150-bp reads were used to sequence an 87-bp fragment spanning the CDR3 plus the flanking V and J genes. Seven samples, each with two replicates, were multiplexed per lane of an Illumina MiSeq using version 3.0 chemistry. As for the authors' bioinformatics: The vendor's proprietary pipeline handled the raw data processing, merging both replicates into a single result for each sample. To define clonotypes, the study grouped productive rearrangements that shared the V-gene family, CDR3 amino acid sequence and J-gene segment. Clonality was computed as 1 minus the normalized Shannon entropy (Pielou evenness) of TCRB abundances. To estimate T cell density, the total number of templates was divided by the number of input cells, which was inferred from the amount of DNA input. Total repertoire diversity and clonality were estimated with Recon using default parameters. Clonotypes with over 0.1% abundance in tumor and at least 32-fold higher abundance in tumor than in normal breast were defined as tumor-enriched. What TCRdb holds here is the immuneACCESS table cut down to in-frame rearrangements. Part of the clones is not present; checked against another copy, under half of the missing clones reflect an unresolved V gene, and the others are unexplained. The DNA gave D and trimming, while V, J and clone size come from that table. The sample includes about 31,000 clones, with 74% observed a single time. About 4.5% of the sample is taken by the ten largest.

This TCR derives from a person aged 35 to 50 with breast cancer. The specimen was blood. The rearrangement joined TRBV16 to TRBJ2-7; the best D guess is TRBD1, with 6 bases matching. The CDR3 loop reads CASSQSYRAYEQYF. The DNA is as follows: TGTGCCAGCAGCCAATCTTACAGGGCCTACGAGCAGTACTTC. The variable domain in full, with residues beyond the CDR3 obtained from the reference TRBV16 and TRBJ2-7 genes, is GEEVAQTPKHLVRGEGQKAKLYCAPIKGHSYVFWYQQVLKNEFKFLISFQNENVFDETGMPKERFSAKCLPNSPCSLEIQATKLEDSAVYFCASSQSYRAYEQYFGPGTRLTVT.